This T cell receptor beta chain was identified in a study of cytomegalovirus exposure and HLA in healthy donors. The study, taken as a whole, reports: In a later analysis, TCR association rates varied by HLA locus: DRB1 most, HLA-C fewest. There was a cluster of highly shared sequence variants that was likely a sequencing artifact. Previously analyzed data showed that most TCR beta V segments were productive at a frequency of about 87% or about 30%.

The CDR3 is made up of 15 amino acids. V gave up 7 bases and J gave up 5 bases; unmatched junction bases: 12. Germline V gene lookup returns CDR1 SNHLY and CDR2 FYNNEI. Amplification used 60 Vbeta primers and 13 Jbeta primers. Assay used: immunoSEQ multiplex PCR; TCRdb lists only in-frame clones, some missing. The sample contains about 78,000 clones, around 80% of which appear only once. With respect to this clone: Its antigen is as yet unknown.

This sequence originates from a male donor in good health and CMV-seronegative. The sample comprised PBMCs. The chain combines TRBV2 with TRBJ2-7; 9 nucleotides agree with TRBD1. As DNA, the CDR3 is TGTGCCAGCAACCTTCAGGGACAGGGTAGCGACGAGCAGTACTTC. This codes for CASNLQGQGSDEQYF. The variable domain in full, completed from reference TRBV2 and TRBJ2-7, reads EPEVTQTPSHQVTQMGQEVILRCVPISNHLYFYWYRQILGQKVEFLVSFYNNEISEKSEIFDDQFSVERPDGSNFTLKIRSTKLEDSAMYFCASNLQGQGSDEQYFGPGTRLTVT.